This TCR beta chain was captured by sequencing in a study of spatial heterogeneity in lung cancer. Described time point: blood at routine non-recurrence follow-up after resection. This clonotype was recorded at least ten times. One entry per CDR3 protein, called by TCRdb with MiXCR from the 5' RACE reads. The profile covers approximately 39,000 distinct CDR3 sequences, with about 7.6% appearing a single time and approximately 8.8% taken by the ten largest. The input for sequencing was PBMCs, taken at follow-up. This TCR derives from a male donor with early-stage non-small cell lung cancer.

CDR3 residues: CASSLSTWTPGGYTF. CDR3 DNA sequence: TGCGCCAGCAGCTTATCCACTTGGACGCCGGGGGGCTACACCTTC. The chain employs TRBV5-1 and TRBJ1-2; D unclear. Germline V gene data show CDR1 as SGHRS and CDR2 as YFSETQ. The CDR3 consists of 15 residues. Trimming left V 2 bases short and J 8 bases short, with 19 bases between.